Shown below are 24 T cell receptor beta chains from a single sample sequenced in a study of control samples from healthy donors and cancer patients. Generated by immunoSEQ multiplex PCR, the TCRdb table keeps only in-frame clones and is missing some. In the table there are 75,000 to 95,000 clones, roughly 93% of which are singletons. Sequencing was carried out using blood. These receptors came from a woman aged 30 to 39 in good health.

DNA for the CDR3: TGTGCCAGCGGTAGCGGGAGTGGCACAGATACGCAGTATTTT. It is translated as CASGSGSGTDTQYF. The chain is built from TRBV6-5 and TRBJ2-3, with 9 bases lining up with TRBD2. Germline assignment: CDR1 MNHEY and CDR2 SVGAGI. The CDR3 contains 14 residues. The V segment lost 8 bases and the J segment 1 base; nucleotides outside the gene matches: 4.

The chain uses TRBV5-1 and TRBJ1-6; TRBD1 aligns across 8 bases. Losses at the gene ends were 4 bases for V and 0 bases for J; bases not matched to a gene: 6. This CDR3 has 17 amino acids. CDR1 and CDR2 (germline): SGHRS, YFSETQ. CDR3 loop: CASSVRTGSSYNSPLHF. For the CDR3, the DNA is TGCGCCAGCAGCGTAAGGACAGGGAGCTCCTATAATTCACCCCTCCACTTT.

The chain combines TRBV6-2 or TRBV6-3 with TRBJ1-1, with D unclear. V was pared by 2 bases and J by 0 bases, with 7 bases between. This CDR3 spans 14 amino acids. Germline assignment: CDR1 MNHEY and CDR2 SVGEGT. The chain's CDR3 is CASSYPRMNTEAFF. In DNA, the CDR3 is TGTGCCAGCAGTTACCCTAGGATGAACACTGAAGCTTTCTTT.

The gene calls are TRBV6-4 and TRBJ2-1; 9 positions agree with TRBD2. Per germline, CDR1 MRHNA and CDR2 SNTAGT. This CDR3 is 15 amino acids long. V was pared by 2 bases and J by 4 bases, with 3 bases of the junction left unmatched. CDR3 protein: CASSDEAGGYNEQFF. In DNA form, the CDR3 reads TGTGCCAGCAGTGACGAGGCGGGGGGGTACAATGAGCAGTTCTTC.

The chain has TRBV6-5 and TRBJ1-5; TRBD1 might be the D (5 bases). Trimming removed 6 bases from V and 4 bases from J, with 13 bases in between. Germline assignment: CDR1 MNHEY and CDR2 SVGAGI. The CDR3 totals 14 residues. The DNA of the CDR3 is TGTGCCAGCAGCCGCAACAGGAGGAATCAGCCCCAGCATTTT. Amino acids: CASSRNRRNQPQHF.

Only a few counts were recorded for this clone. V is TRBV11-3 and J is TRBJ2-1, with TRBD2 matching over 9 bases. J lost 6 bases, V lost 0 bases, and 15 bases had no gene match. The CDR3 spans 19 residues. Per germline, CDR1 SGHNT and CDR2 YENEEA. The CDR3 DNA follows: TGTGCCAGCAGCTTAGATCTAGGAAGTAGCGGGGGACATTCCAATGAGCAGTTCTTC. This encodes CASSLDLGSSGGHSNEQFF.

The chain links TRBV3-1 (or the pseudogene TRBV3-2) to TRBJ1-1, with 7 bases lining up with TRBD1. This CDR3 comprises 14 residues. J lost 0 bases, V lost 8 bases, and 6 bases had no gene match. Germline V gene lookup returns CDR1 LGHDT and CDR2 YNNKEL (reference sequence). The CDR3 region has the DNA TGTGCCAGCGGATCCAGGGGGTTGAACACTGAAGCTTTCTTT. Translating it yields CASGSRGLNTEAFF.

This clone has only one observation. The chain carries TRBV7-8 and TRBJ2-5, with a weak D call TRBD2 (6 bases). Trimming pared 5 bases from V and 5 bases from J, leaving 18 bases between. In germline, CDR1 is SGHVS, CDR2 FQNEAQ. The CDR3 sequence is 15 residues long. Here the CDR3 reads CASSRPFGGGETQYF. The CDR3 DNA reads TGTGCCAGCAGCCGCCCATTCGGGGGTGGGGAGACCCAGTACTTC.

The gene calls are TRBV10-3 and TRBJ1-2; the D is unclear. CDR1 and CDR2 from the germline V gene are ENHRY and SYGVKD. The CDR3 totals 15 residues. Trimming pared 0 bases from V and 5 bases from J, leaving 13 bases between. The CDR3 bases are TGTGCCATCAGTGAGTCAGAACAGCGAAAGTATGGCTACACCTTC. Amino acid sequence: CAISESEQRKYGYTF.

V and J are TRBV2 and TRBJ1-2; weak D call: TRBD1 (5 bases). Trimming stripped 4 bases from V and 6 bases from J, with 12 bases between. The V gene's germline CDR1 is SNHLY and CDR2 FYNNEI. The CDR3 is made up of 13 amino acids. CDR3 amino acids: CASSVQVVNGYTF. In DNA form, the CDR3 reads TGTGCCAGCAGTGTACAGGTGGTGAATGGCTACACCTTC.

This chain connects TRBV5-1 to TRBJ2-5; D is perhaps TRBD1 (6 bases). Trimming pared 7 bases from V and 5 bases from J, leaving 18 bases between. CDR3 length: 14 amino acids. CDR1 is SGHRS and CDR2 is YFSETQ in the germline V gene. CDR3 sequence reads: CASYRDTLGETQYF. CDR3 sequence (DNA): TGCGCCAGCTATCGGGACACGTTGGGGGAGACCCAGTACTTC.

CDR3 amino acids: CASSGFVKEGFGTGELFF. As DNA, the CDR3 is TGTGCCAGCAGTGGGTTCGTGAAGGAAGGATTCGGGACCGGGGAGCTGTTTTTT. The chain links TRBV2 to TRBJ2-2; the D is unclear. The ends were cut back, 4 bases at V and 5 bases at J, with 23 bases in the middle. Per the germline V gene, CDR1 is SNHLY and CDR2 is FYNNEI. The CDR3 extends over 18 amino acids.

This chain links TRBV4-1 with TRBJ2-7; 7 nucleotides agree with TRBD2. Germline V CDR1 and CDR2: MGHRA, YSYEKL. Trimming cost V 1 base and J 6 bases; bases outside gene matches: 12. This CDR3 contains 16 residues. CDR3 region: CASSQVSLAVLGEQYF. CDR3 DNA: TGCGCCAGCAGCCAAGTCTCGCTAGCGGTTTTGGGCGAGCAGTACTTC.

The chain links TRBV7-9 to TRBJ2-3, with D possibly matching TRBD2 (6 bases). V was pared by 5 bases and J by 6 bases, with 12 bases between. Per germline, CDR1 SEHNR and CDR2 FQNEAQ (reference sequence). The CDR3 has 13 residues. The CDR3 protein is CASSTGVSDTQYF. The DNA of the CDR3 is TGTGCCAGCAGCACGGGAGTCTCGGATACGCAGTATTTT. Combining the CDR3 with reference TRBV7-9 and TRBJ2-3 gives the whole variable domain DTGVSQNPRHKITKRGQNVTFRCDPISEHNRLYWYRQTLGQGPEFLTYFQNEAQLEKSRLLSDRFSAERPKGSFSTLEIQRTEQGDSAMYLCASSTGVSDTQYFGPGTRLTVL.

The chain has TRBV6-6 and TRBJ2-2; TRBD1 matches at 10 bases. The CDR3 has 15 amino acids. Germline CDR1 and CDR2: MNHNY and SVGAGI (reference sequence). J lost 5 bases, V lost 5 bases, and 5 bases had no gene match. The CDR3 nucleotides are TGTGCCAGCAGTCGACAGGGGGCAGGGACCGGGGAGCTGTTTTTT. Translation gives CASSRQGAGTGELFF.

The chain recombines TRBV19 with TRBJ1-4; 7 bases are shared with TRBD1. This CDR3 is 15 amino acids long. Looked up from germline, CDR1 is LNHDA and CDR2 is SQIVND (reference sequence). The junction had 9 bases not matched to a gene; V was cut back by 6 bases and J by 5 bases. This CDR3 reads CASSPTRDRNEKLFF. The CDR3 DNA reads TGTGCCAGTAGCCCTACCCGGGACAGAAATGAAAAACTGTTTTTT.

The V and J genes are TRBV11-1 and TRBJ1-2; a possible D gene is TRBD1 (5 bases). The CDR3 loop spans 13 amino acids. Germline CDR1 and CDR2: SGHAT and FQDESV (reference sequence). V was pared by 3 bases and J by 3 bases, with 8 bases between. The CDR3 nucleotides read TGTGCCAGCAGCTTTACCAGGGACTATGGCTACACCTTC. This encodes CASSFTRDYGYTF.

The rearrangement links TRBV6-1 to TRBJ2-3; TRBD2 aligns across 7 bases. This CDR3 has 15 amino acids. From germline, CDR1 is MNHNS and CDR2 SASEGT. Germline trimming cut 1 base from V and 0 bases from J; bases unmatched to any gene: 1. The CDR3 loop is CASSEGGGSTDTQYF. The CDR3 region has the DNA TGTGCCAGCAGTGAAGGGGGGGGGAGCACAGATACGCAGTATTTT.

The CDR3 region is CASSLVAGGNTGELFF. As DNA, the CDR3 is TGCGCCAGCAGCTTGGTGGCAGGGGGAAACACCGGGGAGCTGTTTTTT. The chain recombines TRBV5-1 with TRBJ2-2; 7 nucleotides line up with TRBD1. With 0 bases clipped from V and 2 bases from J, the junction kept 4 bases outside the gene matches. CDR1 and CDR2 (germline): SGHRS, YFSETQ. This CDR3 contains 16 residues.

V gene TRBV11-3 combines with J gene TRBJ2-1, with D hard to call. Germline CDR1 and CDR2: SGHNT and YENEEA. CDR3 length equals 13 residues. Trimming left V 1 base short and J 10 bases short, with 11 bases between. CDR3 DNA: TGTGCCAGCAGCTTAGGGGTCGAGTTAGAGCAGTTCTTC. Translation gives CASSLGVELEQFF. The full variable domain, its missing parts supplied by reference TRBV11-3 and TRBJ2-1, is EAGVVQSPRYKIIEKKQPVAFWCNPISGHNTLYWYLQNLGQGPELLIRYENEEAVDDSQLPKDRFSAERLKGVDSTLKIQPAELGDSAVYLCASSLGVELEQFFGPGTRLTVL.

The chain has TRBV19 and TRBJ1-1; a possible D gene is TRBD1 (5 bases). The CDR3 spans 15 residues. V lost 1 base and J lost 5, with 14 bases in between. Germline V gives CDR1 LNHDA, CDR2 SQIVND (reference sequence). The CDR3 loop is CASSIAHVRETEAFF. The CDR3 nucleotides read TGTGCCAGTAGTATAGCCCATGTCAGGGAAACTGAAGCTTTCTTT.

The chain combines TRBV7-2 with TRBJ2-6, with D uncertain. The CDR3 sequence is 18 residues long. Germline CDR1 reads SGHTA; CDR2 reads FQGNSA. V was clipped by 4 bases and J by 0 bases, with 16 bases between them. CDR3 sequence reads: CASSSPRKGHSGANVLTF. CDR3 nucleotides: TGTGCCAGCAGCTCCCCGAGGAAGGGCCACTCTGGGGCCAACGTCCTGACTTTC.

This rearrangement joins TRBV10-3 to TRBJ1-1; D call uncertain. CDR1 ENHRY and CDR2 SYGVKD come from the germline V gene. The CDR3 totals 11 residues. V lost 10 bases, J lost 2 bases, and 8 bases lay in between. Written as DNA, the CDR3 is TGTGCCACCAGGCTTAACACTGAAGCTTTCTTT. Protein sequence: CATRLNTEAFF.

This chain uses TRBV19 with TRBJ1-1, with a weak D call TRBD1 (5 bases). Germline V gives CDR1 LNHDA, CDR2 SQIVND (reference sequence). The CDR3 runs to 15 residues. V lost 2 bases and J 3 bases, leaving 13 bases between the germline ends. The CDR3: CASSIMKRQYTEAFF. In nucleotides, the CDR3 is TGTGCCAGTAGTATAATGAAGCGACAGTACACTGAAGCTTTCTTT. Together with reference TRBV19 and TRBJ1-1, the CDR3 gives the full variable domain: DGGITQSPKYLFRKEGQNVTLSCEQNLNHDAMYWYRQDPGQGLRLIYYSQIVNDFQKGDIAEGYSVSREKKESFPLTVTSAQKNPTAFYLCASSIMKRQYTEAFFGQGTRLTVV.